The entry that follows covers one T cell receptor beta chain sequence. Libraries were prepared by immunoSEQ multiplex PCR; TCRdb keeps only in-frame clonotypes and omits some of them. The table includes 15,000 to 20,000 clones, about nine tenths detected once. V dropped 7 bases and J dropped 1; count of bases not matched to a gene: 10. This CDR3 region has 15 residues. Looked up from germline, CDR1 is SGHDT and CDR2 is YYEEEE. These data belong to a study of blood T cell repertoires in COVID-19. Sequences were obtained from peripheral blood. This clonotype originated in a human donor in a cohort sampled during active COVID-19. The chain links TRBV5-6 to TRBJ1-2, with 7 nucleotides matching TRBD1. The CDR3 is CASAGRGHINYGYTF. The CDR3 nucleotides read TGTGCCAGCGCCGGGAGGGGGCACATTAACTATGGCTACACCTTC.